This T cell receptor (beta chain) was captured by sequencing in a study of blood T cell repertoires in COVID-19. Study-wide context: The study drew acute and convalescent COVID-19 samples from the United States, Italy and Spain. From T cells, B-cell-depleted T cells, or PBMCs came the material, which was cDNA or gDNA.

In the authors' workflow: Amplifying reference gene primers gave estimates of nucleated cell counts. Produced via immunoSEQ multiplex PCR; TCRdb's table is partial and in-frame only. V and J calls and clone size are copied from that table; D and trimming were computed from the DNA. The sample holds tens of thousands of clones, roughly 80% seen once. Sequencing was carried out using peripheral blood. This TCR was sampled from a man at least 80 years old with active or convalescent COVID-19.

The CDR3, as DNA: TGTGCCAGCAGCGGGACAGGGGGCTGGGAGACCCAGTACTTC. The encoded protein is CASSGTGGWETQYF. This sequence joins TRBV28 and TRBJ2-5, with TRBD1 identical over 12 bases. This CDR3 comprises 14 residues. Germline V gene data show CDR1 as MDHEN and CDR2 as SYDVKM. After removal of 6 bases from V and 5 bases from J, the junction contained 4 bases not matched to a gene.